The rows below give T cell receptor beta chains drawn from one sample of a study of blood T cell repertoires in COVID-19. Repertoires were generated with immunoSEQ multiplex PCR, while TCRdb's copy carries only in-frame clones and drops some. The profile shows hundreds of thousands of clones, about 88% of them singletons. The material sequenced was PBMCs or T cells enriched from blood (not recorded which). Every receptor here comes from a woman aged 40 to 49 who had recovered from COVID-19. The CDR3 runs from the conserved cysteine through the conserved F or W. Each record gives: clone size, D gene, V gene, J gene, CDR3 DNA, CDR3 protein. A D gene is named only where the DNA matches it firmly. Some rows mark clone size as missing; the rest say once, few, many or name a class of expanded clone.

.	TRBD2	TRBV7-2	TRBJ2-3	TGTGCCAGCTCATTAGCGGGAGCTACAGATACGCAGTATTTT	CASSLAGATDTQYF
.	.	TRBV2	TRBJ1-2	TGTGCCAGCAGTGAAGGGGCTGGGTCGAACTATGGCTACACCTTC	CASSEGAGSNYGYTF
.	TRBD1	TRBV5-4	TRBJ1-1	TGTGCCAGCAGTTTCCCAAAGACAGGGAGAAGTACTGAAGCTTTCTTT	CASSFPKTGRSTEAFF
.	TRBD2	TRBV24-1	TRBJ2-2	TGTGCCACCAGTGACCCTCTTGCTAGCGGGTGGAACACCGGGGAGCTGTTTTTT	CATSDPLASGWNTGELFF
.	TRBD1	TRBV19	TRBJ1-3	TGTGCCAGTAGTACCGCGACAGGGACTGGAAACACCATATATTTT	CASSTATGTGNTIYF
.	.	TRBV2	TRBJ1-6	TGTGCCAGCAGTGATCACAGGGAGAGAAATTCACCCCTCCACTTT	CASSDHRERNSPLHF
once	.	TRBV5-4	TRBJ2-2	TGTGCCAGCAGCTCCAGGACAGAGAACACCGGGGAGCTGTTTTTT	CASSSRTENTGELFF
.	TRBD1	TRBV7-2	TRBJ1-1	TGTGCCAGCAGCTTAGCTCCACAGGGGCTTAAAGCTTTCTTT	CASSLAPQGLKAFF
.	TRBD2	TRBV24-1	TRBJ2-1	TGTGCCACCAGTGATAAGCGGGGGTGGGACAATGAGCAGTTCTTC	CATSDKRGWDNEQFF
once	TRBD2	TRBV4-3	TRBJ2-7	TGCGCCAGCAGCGCCAGAGACGGGGGGGCCTACGAGCAGTACTTC	CASSARDGGAYEQYF
few	TRBD1	TRBV9	TRBJ1-1	TGTGCCAGCAGCGTCGACAGGGGAACGAACACTGAAGCTTTCTTT	CASSVDRGTNTEAFF
.	TRBD1	TRBV30	TRBJ1-5	TGTGCCTGGTCCACAGGGGGCGATCAGCCCCAGCATTTT	CAWSTGGDQPQHF
.	.	TRBV24-1	TRBJ2-2	TGTGCCACCAGTGATTCAGCCCGGGGAGGAGGGGACACCGGGGAGCTGTTTTTT	CATSDSARGGGDTGELFF
.	.	TRBV7-6	TRBJ2-7	TGTGCCAGCAGCTTACAACTGTCGAGCTCCTACGAGCAGTACTTC	CASSLQLSSSYEQYF
few	.	TRBV28	TRBJ1-1	TGTGCCAGCACCCGGGGCACTGAAGCTTTCTTT	CASTRGTEAFF
.	TRBD1	TRBV29-1	TRBJ1-4	TGCAGCGTTGCCCCCGGACAGGGTGGCAATGAAAAACTGTTTTTT	CSVAPGQGGNEKLFF
.	TRBD1	TRBV4-1	TRBJ2-7	TGCGCCAGCAGTCTCCGGGACAGGGGTTACGAGCAGTACTTC	CASSLRDRGYEQYF
.	.	TRBV7-2	TRBJ1-2	TGTGCCAGCAGCCTCACAGGCTATGGCTACACCTTC	CASSLTGYGYTF
few	TRBD1	TRBV10-3	TRBJ2-1	TGTGCCATCGGAGGGGGCACAGGGGGGAAAAATGAGCAGTTCTTC	CAIGGGTGGKNEQFF
.	.	TRBV9	TRBJ2-2	TGTGCCAGCAGCGTACGCGGATATTCCGGGGAGCTGTTTTTT	CASSVRGYSGELFF
.	TRBD1	TRBV7-9	TRBJ2-1	TGTGCCAGCAGCCGGACAGGGGTCGATCCTCGTTACAATGAGCAGTTCTTC	CASSRTGVDPRYNEQFF
.	.	TRBV9	TRBJ2-2	TGTGCCAGCAGCGTAGTCACAGGGAACACCGGGGAGCTGTTTTTT	CASSVVTGNTGELFF
.	.	TRBV28	TRBJ1-5	TGTGCCAGCAGTTTAATTGGCGGGTTTGATAGCAATCAGCCCCAGCATTTT	CASSLIGGFDSNQPQHF
.	.	TRBV4-3	TRBJ2-3	TGCGCCAGCAGCCAAGGGTTGCGGCCCGCAGATACGCAGTATTTT	CASSQGLRPADTQYF
.	.	TRBV28	TRBJ2-7	TGTGCCAGCAGTCGGGACTTCCTGGGGCAAGAGCAGTACTTC	CASSRDFLGQEQYF
.	TRBD1	TRBV19	TRBJ2-7	TGTGCCAGTAGTTCAGGGGGCGCGGAGACCTACGAGCAGTACTTC	CASSSGGAETYEQYF
.	.	TRBV18	TRBJ1-4	TGTGCCAGCTCACCGGCGGGAACTAATGAAAAACTGTTTTTT	CASSPAGTNEKLFF
.	.	TRBV30	TRBJ1-1	TGTGCCTGGAGTACGGGGGGGCAGACGGTCCTCTATTTT	CAWSTGGQTVLYF
.	TRBD1	TRBV2	TRBJ1-6	TGTGCCAGCAGTGCCAGGGGGATAGAAAACTCACCCCTCCACTTT	CASSARGIENSPLHF
.	TRBD1	TRBV4-3	TRBJ2-7	TGCGCCAGCAGCCAAGACTTCGTTGGACAGGGCCCCTACGAGCAGTACTTC	CASSQDFVGQGPYEQYF
once	.	TRBV5-4	TRBJ2-2	TGTGCCAGCAGCGGTAAGGCGGGGCAGAACACCGGGGAGCTGTTTTTT	CASSGKAGQNTGELFF
.	TRBD2	TRBV7-2	TRBJ2-2	TGTGCCAGCAGCGGCCAGCGGGGGGGCCCCGGGGAGCTGTTTTTT	CASSGQRGGPGELFF
.	.	TRBV3-1/TRBV3-2	TRBJ1-1	TGTGCCAGCAGCCAAGATCTTCCGGGATGGGTCACTGAAGCTTTCTTT	CASSQDLPGWVTEAFF
.	TRBD1	TRBV18	TRBJ1-4	TGTGCCAGCTCGCTCAGACAGGGGTTGGATGAAAAACTGTTTTTT	CASSLRQGLDEKLFF
.	TRBD1	TRBV18	TRBJ1-2	TGTGCCAGCTCACCCGGACAGGGTCAAGGCTACACCTTC	CASSPGQGQGYTF
.	TRBD2	TRBV3-1/TRBV3-2	TRBJ2-3	TGTGCCAGCAGCCGACGGACTAGCGGTATCACAGATACGCAGTATTTT	CASSRRTSGITDTQYF
few	.	TRBV5-3	TRBJ2-7	TGTGCCAGAAGCTTGGATCGGCAGTACTTC	CARSLDRQYF
.	.	TRBV5-4	TRBJ1-6	TGTGCCAGCAGTTTCGACAGCCAAATAGGTTCACCCCTCCACTTT	CASSFDSQIGSPLHF
.	TRBD2	TRBV7-2	TRBJ2-5	TGTGCCAGCAGCTTACTAGCGGGAGGGCCTGGAGAGACCCAGTACTTC	CASSLLAGGPGETQYF